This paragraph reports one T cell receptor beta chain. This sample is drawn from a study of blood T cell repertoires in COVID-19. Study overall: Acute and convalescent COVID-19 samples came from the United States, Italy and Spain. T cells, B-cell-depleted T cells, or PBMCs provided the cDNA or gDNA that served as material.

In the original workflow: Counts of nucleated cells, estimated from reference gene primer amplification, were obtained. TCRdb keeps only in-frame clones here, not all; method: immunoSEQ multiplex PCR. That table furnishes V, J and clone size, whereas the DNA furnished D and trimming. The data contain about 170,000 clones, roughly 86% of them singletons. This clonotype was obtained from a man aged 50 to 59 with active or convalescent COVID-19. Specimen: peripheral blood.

The CDR3 nucleotides read TGCGCCAGCTTTCCCAGGGCTGGGGGCTTCGAGACCCAGTACTTC. It codes for CASFPRAGGFETQYF. The chain couples TRBV10-1 to TRBJ2-5; the D gene is possibly TRBD1 (6 bases). V gave up 8 bases and J gave up 5 bases, with 21 bases separating them. The CDR3 runs 15 residues. Germline CDR1 WNHNN, CDR2 SYGVQD (reference sequence).